The rows below give T cell receptor beta chains drawn from one sample of a study of response to subunit inactivated influenza vaccine. From the RT-PCR reads, TCRdb called clonotypes with MiXCR, one entry per CDR3 protein. The sample contains 250,000 to 350,000 distinct CDR3 sequences, 22% of which appear only once. The sequenced sample was PBMCs from blood, obtained less than 22 months after vaccination. The receptor source for this set is a man in his fifties or sixties who received an inactivated influenza vaccine. The CDR3 runs from the conserved cysteine through the conserved F or W. The order of the fields is J gene, D gene, clone size, CDR3 length, V gene, CDR3 protein, CDR3 DNA. The D gene is left open where the match is weak. Clone sizes are given selectively: once, few, many, or a class where the clone is expanded.

>TRBJ2-1|TRBD1|-|16|TRBV19
CASSMIGTGGYNEQFF
TGTGCCAGTAGTATGATTGGGACAGGGGGTTACAATGAGCAGTTCTTC
>TRBJ1-6|TRBD1|few|17|TRBV15
CATSREPGQVSNSPLHF
TGTGCCACCAGCAGAGAGCCGGGACAGGTTTCAAATTCACCCCTCCACTTT
>TRBJ1-2|TRBD1|-|13|TRBV10-3
CAISGTNRGGYTF
TGTGCCATCAGTGGGACGAACAGGGGAGGCTACACCTTC
>TRBJ1-2|-|many|14|TRBV5-1
CASSLGGADYGYTF
TGTGCCAGCAGCTTAGGGGGTGCGGACTATGGCTACACCTTC
>TRBJ2-7|TRBD2|-|15|TRBV4-2
CASSQLAGSSYEQYF
TGTGCCAGCAGCCAGCTAGCGGGGAGTTCCTACGAGCAGTACTTC
>TRBJ1-1|-|many|15|TRBV27
CASSLNPRVGTEAFF
TGTGCCAGCAGTTTAAACCCCAGGGTGGGAACTGAAGCTTTCTTT
>TRBJ1-3|-|many|14|TRBV6-6
CASSARPSGNTIYF
TGTGCCAGCTCCGCCCGCCCCTCTGGAAACACCATATATTTT
>TRBJ2-1|TRBD2|few|17|TRBV7-8
CASSYSGTSGSRNEQFF
TGTGCCAGCAGCTACTCCGGGACTAGCGGGAGTCGTAATGAGCAGTTCTTC
>TRBJ2-5|-|few|15|TRBV20-1
CSANYLDSPQETQYF
TGCAGTGCTAATTATCTAGACAGTCCTCAAGAGACCCAGTACTTC
>TRBJ1-1|-|many|13|TRBV4-1
CASSQVERTEAFF
TGCGCCAGCAGCCAAGTGGAGCGGACTGAAGCTTTCTTT
>TRBJ1-1|-|-|12|TRBV3-1
CASSSSGPEAFF
TGTGCCAGCAGCTCTAGCGGGCCTGAAGCTTTCTTT
>TRBJ1-5|TRBD1|-|16|TRBV19
CASKGGSQASNQPQHF
TGTGCCAGTAAAGGGGGCTCACAGGCTAGCAATCAGCCCCAGCATTTT
>TRBJ2-1|-|few|15|TRBV2
CASSVRRQGPNEQFF
TGTGCCAGCAGTGTACGTCGGCAGGGCCCAAATGAGCAGTTCTTC
>TRBJ2-1|-|few|14|TRBV29-1
CSVGRGGILVEQFF
TGCAGCGTGGGGCGAGGCGGGATTCTTGTGGAGCAGTTCTTC
>TRBJ2-3|-|-|14|TRBV28
CASRRGANTDTQYF
TGTGCCAGCAGGAGGGGGGCCAACACAGATACGCAGTATTTT
>TRBJ1-2|TRBD1|few|16|TRBV3-1
CASSQDGGGQNYGYTF
TGTGCCAGCAGCCAAGATGGCGGGGGACAGAACTATGGCTACACCTTC
>TRBJ1-1|-|once|15|TRBV7-2
CAGSLVMALNTEAFF
TGTGCCGGCAGCTTAGTGATGGCCCTGAACACTGAAGCTTTCTTT
>TRBJ2-2|-|few|18|TRBV11-1
CASSLAQIWDLTAGELFF
TGTGCCAGCAGCTTAGCGCAGATATGGGATCTCACAGCCGGGGAGCTGTTTTTT